The clone carrying this T cell receptor (beta chain) was observed at least ten times. After removal of 5 bases from V and 3 bases from J, the junction contained 10 bases not matched to a gene. The CDR3 has 15 residues. The germline V gene has CDR1 DFQATT and CDR2 SNEGSKA (reference sequence). TCRdb re-analysed the RT-PCR reads in MiXCR, keeping a single row per CDR3 protein. The repertoire includes approximately 720,000 distinct CDR3 sequences, 12% to 15% of them detected once, and 3.6% sits in the top ten. The sequence derives from a female donor in good health, serving as a healthy control. The V call is TRBV20-1, the J call TRBJ2-1, with 7 bases matching TRBD2. The specimen sequenced was memory CD4+ T cells from blood. This CDR3 reads CSARSERGNYNEQFF. CDR3 coding DNA: TGCAGTGCTCGATCAGAGCGGGGCAACTACAATGAGCAGTTCTTC.